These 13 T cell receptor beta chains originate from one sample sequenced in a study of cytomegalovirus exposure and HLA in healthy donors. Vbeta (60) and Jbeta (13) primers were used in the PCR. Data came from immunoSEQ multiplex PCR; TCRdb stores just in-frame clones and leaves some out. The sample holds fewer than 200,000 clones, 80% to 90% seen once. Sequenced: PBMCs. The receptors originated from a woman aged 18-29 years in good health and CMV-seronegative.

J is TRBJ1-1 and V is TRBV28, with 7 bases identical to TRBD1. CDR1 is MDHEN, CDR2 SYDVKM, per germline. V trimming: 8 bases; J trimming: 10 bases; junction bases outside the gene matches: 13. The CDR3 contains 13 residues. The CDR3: CASGKQGSEVAFF. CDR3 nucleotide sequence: TGTGCCAGCGGCAAACAGGGGTCCGAGGTAGCTTTCTTT.

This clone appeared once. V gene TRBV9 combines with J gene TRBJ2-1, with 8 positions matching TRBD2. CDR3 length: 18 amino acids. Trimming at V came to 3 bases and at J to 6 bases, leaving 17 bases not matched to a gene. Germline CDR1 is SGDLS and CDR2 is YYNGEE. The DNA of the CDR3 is TGTGCCAGCAGCGACCCTGATCAGCCGGGAGGGCCGGGCAATGAGCAGTTCTTC. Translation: CASSDPDQPGGPGNEQFF.

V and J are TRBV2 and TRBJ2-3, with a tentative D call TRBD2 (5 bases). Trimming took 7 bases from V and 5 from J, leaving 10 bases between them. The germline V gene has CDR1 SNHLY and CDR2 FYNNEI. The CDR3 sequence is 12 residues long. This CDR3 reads CASNNRGDTQYF. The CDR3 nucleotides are TGTGCCAGCAATAACCGGGGAGATACGCAGTATTTT.

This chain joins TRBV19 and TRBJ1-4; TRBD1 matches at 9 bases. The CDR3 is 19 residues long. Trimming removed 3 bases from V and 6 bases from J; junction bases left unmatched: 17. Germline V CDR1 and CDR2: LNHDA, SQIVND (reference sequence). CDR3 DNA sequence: TGTGCCAGTAGTATCCGTTCCGGGACAGGGATTGGTGAAGATGAAAAACTGTTTTTT. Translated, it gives CASSIRSGTGIGEDEKLFF.

The CDR3 here is CASSGQGNNEQFF. The CDR3 bases are TGTGCCAGCTCGGGACAGGGTAACAATGAGCAGTTCTTC. V and J are TRBV18 and TRBJ2-1, with 9 bases lining up with TRBD1. CDR3 length: 13 residues. Losses at the gene ends were 6 bases for V and 5 bases for J; bases not matched to a gene: 2. Germline lookup yields CDR1 KGHSH and CDR2 LQKENI. Drawing the rest from reference TRBV18 and TRBJ2-1, the complete variable domain is NAGVMQNPRHLVRRRGQEARLRCSPMKGHSHVYWYRQLPEEGLKFMVYLQKENIIDESGMPKERFSAEFPKEGPSILRIQQVVRGDSAAYFCASSGQGNNEQFFGPGTRLTVL.

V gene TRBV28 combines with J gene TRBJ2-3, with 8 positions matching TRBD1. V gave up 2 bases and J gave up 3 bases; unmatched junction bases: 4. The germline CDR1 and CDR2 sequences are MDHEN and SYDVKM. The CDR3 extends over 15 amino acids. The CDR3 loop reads CASSLRTGRTDTQYF. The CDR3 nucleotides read TGTGCCAGCAGTTTACGGACAGGGCGGACAGATACGCAGTATTTT.

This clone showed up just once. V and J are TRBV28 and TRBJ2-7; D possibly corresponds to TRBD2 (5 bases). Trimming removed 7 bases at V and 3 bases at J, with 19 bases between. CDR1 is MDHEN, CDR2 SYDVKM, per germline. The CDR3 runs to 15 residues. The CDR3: CASNAGGRTDYEQYF. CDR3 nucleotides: TGTGCCAGCAACGCAGGAGGAAGGACCGACTACGAGCAGTACTTC.

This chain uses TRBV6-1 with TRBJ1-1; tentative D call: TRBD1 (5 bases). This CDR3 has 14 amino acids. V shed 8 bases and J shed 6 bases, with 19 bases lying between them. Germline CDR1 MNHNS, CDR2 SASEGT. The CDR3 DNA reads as TGTGCCAGCCGACCCGGCCCAGGGTGGGCTGAAGCTTTCTTT. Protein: CASRPGPGWAEAFF.

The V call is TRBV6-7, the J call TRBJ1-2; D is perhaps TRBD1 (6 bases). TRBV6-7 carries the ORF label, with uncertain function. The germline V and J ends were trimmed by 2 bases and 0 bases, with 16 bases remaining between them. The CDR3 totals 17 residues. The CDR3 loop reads CASSYQAGARANYGYTF. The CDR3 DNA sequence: TGTGCCAGCAGTTACCAGGCAGGGGCCCGAGCTAACTATGGCTACACCTTC.

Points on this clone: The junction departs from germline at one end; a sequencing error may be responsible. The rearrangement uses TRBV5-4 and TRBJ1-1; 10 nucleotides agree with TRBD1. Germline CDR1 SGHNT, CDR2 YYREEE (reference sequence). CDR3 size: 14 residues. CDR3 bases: TGTGCCAGCAGCTCGCGCCGGGACAGGGGAGAAGATTTCTTT. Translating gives CASSSRRDRGEDFF.

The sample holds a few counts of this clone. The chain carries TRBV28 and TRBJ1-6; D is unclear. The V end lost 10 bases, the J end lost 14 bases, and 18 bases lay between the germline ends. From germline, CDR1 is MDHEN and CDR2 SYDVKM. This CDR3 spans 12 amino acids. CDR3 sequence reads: CATRTVGGALHF. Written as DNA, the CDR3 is TGTGCCACCCGGACCGTAGGAGGAGCCCTCCACTTT.

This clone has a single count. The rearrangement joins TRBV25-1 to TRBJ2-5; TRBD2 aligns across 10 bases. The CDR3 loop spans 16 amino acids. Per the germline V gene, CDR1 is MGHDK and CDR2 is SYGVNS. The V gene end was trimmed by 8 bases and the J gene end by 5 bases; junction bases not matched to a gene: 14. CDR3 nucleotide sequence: TGTGCCAGCGCTCCCCACTCTAGCGGGAGTCGGGAGACCCAGTACTTC. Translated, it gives CASAPHSSGSRETQYF.

This CDR3 reads CASSFTSTRDTEAFF. CDR3 nucleotide sequence: TGTGCCAGCAGCTTTACCTCGACACGCGACACTGAAGCTTTCTTT. The V gene is TRBV11-3, the J gene TRBJ1-1; D remains ambiguous. V was clipped by 3 bases and J by 3 bases, with 14 bases between them. The CDR3 sequence is 15 residues long. CDR1 SGHNT and CDR2 YENEEA come from the germline V gene. Using reference TRBV11-3 and TRBJ1-1 for the parts outside the CDR3, the full variable domain is EAGVVQSPRYKIIEKKQPVAFWCNPISGHNTLYWYLQNLGQGPELLIRYENEEAVDDSQLPKDRFSAERLKGVDSTLKIQPAELGDSAVYLCASSFTSTRDTEAFFGQGTRLTVV.